This TCR beta chain was sequenced for a study of T cells in Graves' hyperthyroidism and ophthalmopathy (dated by TCRdb to about 2019). Looking at the study overall: Peripheral blood was sampled at the time of initial diagnosis, prior to any treatment. TCR V-J signatures able to tell the groups apart were searched for in a discovery cohort of 100 or so patients, of whom 40 to 45 had Graves' ophthalmopathy and 57 had stable Graves' hyperthyroidism. An independent validation cohort of around 19 hyperthyroidism patients and 17 patients who later progressed to ophthalmopathy tested prospective prediction of ophthalmopathy. For training and testing, the 80 to 100 patients in the discovery cohort were randomly divided in a 7:3 ratio. In addition, the study compared T-cell repertoires in thyroid tissue and in blood from several Graves' hyperthyroidism patients. Following sampling, methimazole starting at 30 mg daily was given to hyperthyroidism patients, and high-dose intravenous methylprednisolone was given to ophthalmopathy patients. TCR Vbeta CDR3 sequencing of 120 to 150 peripheral blood samples (over 40 ophthalmopathy, roughly 72 hyperthyroidism and some 17 progressor patients) is reported in the paper. Results and caveats for the whole study, not just this receptor: In validation, progression to ophthalmopathy was predicted by the model with 70.59% sensitivity and just over 72% specificity, a median of 6.5 months before onset. Blood samples also contained most of the expanded thyroid clonotypes (frequency above 0.001), which suggests that blood repertoires may reflect thyroid immune responses. A 13 V-J signature model separated ophthalmopathy from stable hyperthyroidism, with approximately 86% sensitivity and around 84% specificity in cross-validation and 80%/75% in testing. No statistical method was used to set the sample size in advance, and investigators knew the group allocation.

Stable Graves' hyperthyroidism was defined as no progression to ophthalmopathy during 18 months of follow-up. The hyperthyroidism patients were between 18 and 65 years old and newly diagnosed, with a disease duration of less than 2 months. Any patient with an uncontrolled infection, another autoimmune disease, pregnancy or lactation was excluded. Diagnoses relied on clinical symptoms, serum thyroxine and TRAb, thyroid ultrasound and orbital computed tomography. Ficoll-Paque density gradient centrifugation was used to isolate PBMCs from approximately 10 ml of fresh peripheral blood. Total RNA was extracted with Trizol reagent, and quality was checked on an Agilent 2100 Bioanalyzer. From the cysteine through the phenylalanine, the CDR3 covers 15 amino acids. Just CDR3 DNA is preserved here, 45 bases in frame from base 1. This clonotype showed up just a few times. Its antigen remains unidentified. At one end, the junction sequence differs from germline, possibly due to a read error.

The TCR beta CDR3 regions were amplified from the RNA transcripts. The first round of RT-PCR for the TCR CDR3 was performed with the HTBI primer set and the Qiagen OneStep RT-PCR kit. The libraries were constructed in a second round of multiplex PCR and then size-selected and purified. Paired-end sequencing of the libraries was performed with 100 bp reads on an Illumina HiSeq2000. In the paper's pipeline: SOAPnuke was used to process the raw data, removing reads that contained adapters or uncalled bases, had a mean Phred below 15, or lacked an exact match to the constant primer or identifier. COPE v1.2.5 was used to merge the high-quality paired reads, and each unique nucleotide sequence was defined as a clonotype. Clonotypes were aligned to IMGT TRBV, TRBD and TRBJ reference segments using MiTCR v1.1. The analysis included only V-J combinations with a frequency above 0.0001, which together covered 99% to 99.2% of the repertoires. A TCS score was defined as the ratio of F50 (clonal expansion) to E x V (chaos), with BLOSUM62-based TCRdist applied between CDR3 peptides within each V-J. Welch's t-statistics and random forest reduced roughly 530 V-J features to around 14, which were used in a naive Bayes classifier (R e1071). TCRdb trimmed public reads at Q25 via fastp, called clones via MiXCR and kept in-frame beta chains. Rows matching on CDR3 protein sequence are summarized as one entry with the most common DNA and genes. TCRdb's processing, not the authors', yielded these V and J calls. A total of some 760,000 distinct CDR3 sequences appear in this sample, around 15% of them only once. Roughly 10% of the sample lies in the top ten.

The rearrangement joined TRBV12-3 or TRBV12-4 to TRBJ2-1, with 9 central nucleotides matching TRBD1. Sequenced input: blood. This TCR came from a young woman with Graves' hyperthyroidism. The DNA is as follows: TGTGCCGGCAGGCGGGACAGGGACCCTTGGAATGAGCAGTTCTTC. Its amino acids are CAGRRDRDPWNEQFF.